This T cell receptor (beta chain) was sequenced in a study of human T cells and chemical hapten exposure. General study findings and limits: Expanded TCRs produced significantly more large CDR3 similarity clusters than controls did. TCRs above 1 in 1000 frequency stayed constant with DPC sensitization.

TCRdb called the RACE reads again in MiXCR, with one record for every CDR3 protein. The top ten clones hold about 4.2% of a sample with just over 80,000 distinct CDR3 sequences, about 10% of them seen once. This clonotype has a handful of counts. Its target is not known. Trimming pared 3 bases from V and 0 bases from J, leaving 14 bases between. The CDR3 totals 17 residues. Germline V gene data show CDR1 as LGHNA and CDR2 as YSLEER. Time point specified: patch test 1, 2 weeks after DPC sensitization. Treatment noted: therapeutic diphenylcyclopropenone sensitization with weekly scalp DPC. The source material was whole blood, sampled in connection with sensitization to the hapten diphenylcyclopropenone (DPC). The chain has TRBV4-3 and TRBJ2-2; D call uncertain. The source is a woman aged 45-65 years with alopecia areata. Some clones in this sample may be carry-over from other donors' samples. CDR3 nucleotides: TGCGCCAGCAGCCACCCCGCCGGGCAGACGAACACCGGGGAGCTGTTTTTT. It translates to CASSHPAGQTNTGELFF.